This TCR beta chain originates from a study of cytomegalovirus exposure and HLA in healthy donors (dated 2017 in TCRdb). With respect to the entire study: In an earlier analysis of fewer than 750 of the donors, under 300 Gb of sequence data and some 100 million unique TCR beta sequences from about 179 million T cells were reported. Around 330 gigabases of sequencing data and around 88 million unique TCR sequences made up an early release that covered several hundred HLA-typed donors. Donor age, sex, ethnicity and CMV serostatus were compiled alongside the repertoire data. HLA typing covered class I and class II loci at four-digit resolution. Typing coverage differed by locus: A, B, C, DRB1 and DQB1 were typed in about 629-640 donors, DQA1 in about 560, DPA1 in some 570, and DPB1 in about 450. The study profiled the T cell repertoires of under 850 subjects by immunosequencing and related them to cytomegalovirus serostatus. The study combined high-throughput TCR immunosequencing, statistical association of individual TCRs with disease status, and machine learning to predict cytomegalovirus infection status. In an earlier analysis of 587 of the donors, high-throughput TCR beta sequencing was used to judge whether each TCR beta V gene segment behaved as functional or pseudogenic. The aim of the study was to test whether cataloging public T cell receptors could identify signatures of past pathogen exposure. A separate validation cohort of roughly 120 different subjects was used in addition to the 666-subject first cohort. A later analysis re-examined previously published TCR beta repertoires from hundreds of donors and added high-resolution HLA genotyping to investigate patterns of TCR occurrence. Every discovery cohort repertoire had been produced on one sequencing platform. Four or five DR-DQ haplotypes were handled as single units for association and clustering because linkage in the cohort was strong. Across approximately 400 genotyped donors of the cohort, an average of about 240,000 unique TCR beta nucleotide sequences per donor were sequenced, and approximately 17% of those sequences were non-productive. Genome-wide SNP genotypes for about 55% of the roughly 670 donors were used in a later genetic analysis, which treated that subset as a discovery cohort. Rather than drawing on any new phenotypic data, the later analysis identified candidate immune exposures from TCR beta sequences and the way those sequences occurred across donors. Of the roughly 400 genotyped donors, 65% to 90% fell in the genetic ancestry cluster associated with self-reported Caucasian donors. Study-wide conclusions, independent of this receptor: The earlier analysis of about 600 of the donors excluded 15 to 20 rarely observed V segments, including chromosome 9 orphons, because counts were too low. The cohort was sequenced for TCR beta chains only, and without alpha or paired-chain data the features that could be detected were limited. Most CMV-associated TCR beta chains appeared to be HLA-restricted in a later analysis, and the HLA associations seemed to be driven largely by CMV exposure. Compared with the roughly 670-donor mean, donors in an Asian-associated ancestry cluster had fewer N-insertions in productive TCRs, according to a later genetic analysis. In a later analysis, HLA-associated TCR beta chains were found to be more clonally expanded and to have lower generation probabilities than equally common non-associated chains. In a later analysis, several top co-occurrence clusters were reported to appear linked to parvovirus B19, influenza, CMV and Epstein-Barr virus. An association between a missense DCLRE1C variant and V-gene and J-gene trimming of TCR beta chains was found in a later genetic analysis and replicated in an independent cohort. Roughly uniform sequencing depth across donors was assumed in presence/absence analyses, although this assumption may not hold. Assigning TCR associations to individual alleles was difficult when HLA alleles, especially DR and DQ, strongly co-occurred. CMV serostatus was the only immune exposure information available for the cohort. In an earlier analysis of some 640 of the donors, most TCR beta V segments were observed in productive rearrangements about 87% or about 30% of the time, broadly matching IMGT annotations. In vitro tests confirmed that a few of the cytomegalovirus-associated TCR beta chains recognize cytomegalovirus antigens. While some public TCRs were present in many individuals, most TCR sequences turned up only very rarely across donors. Because HLA typing was unavailable for some donors at each locus, only the typed subset was used in association tests. In the study, around 150 TCR beta chains were listed as associated with cytomegalovirus. Specific HLA alleles were associated with roughly 17,000 TCR beta sequences at a false discovery rate of 0.05 in a later analysis. A group of highly shared sequence variants was considered likely to be a technical artifact of the sequencing pipeline. According to a later analysis, TCR association rates differed among HLA loci, with DRB1 alleles showing the most associated TCRs and HLA-C alleles showing the fewest. The classifier was reported to diagnose cytomegalovirus status with high specificity and sensitivity in both the original and validation cohorts. A further reported finding was that TCR beta sequences accurately predicted the HLA-A and HLA-B alleles for most subjects in the first cohort. Linkage disequilibrium might explain the correlated functional status among segregating V segments, but an unknown experimental factor could not be excluded. The authors suggested that the approach could potentially be generalized to other disease states and immunological phenotypes. The 87-base-pair reads could not distinguish some IMGT-functional V segments, including TRBV6-2 and TRBV6-3, so those segments were excluded.

V ends up 5 bases short and J 7 bases short, with an unmatched junction base count of 10. Including the terminal cysteine and phenylalanine, the CDR3 comprises 15 residues. The retained sequence is limited to the CDR3, 45 bases, with the frame set at the first base. CDR1 SEHNR and CDR2 FQNEAQ are derived from the germline V gene (reference sequence). Turning to this clone: What antigen it recognizes has not been identified. No per-base quality is available; no much larger clone lies one base away.

The cohort was made up of roughly 670 healthy bone marrow donors. At the time of sampling, all cohort members were nominally healthy, though unrecorded immune exposures were likely present. The donor tested CMV seronegative and was one of the 352 seronegative cohort members. A peripheral blood sample was collected from each donor, and TCR beta sequencing was performed on peripheral blood mononuclear cells. Genomic DNA was extracted from the blood cell samples with the Qiagen DNeasy Blood Extraction Kit. Library prep was done by the immunoSEQ multiplex PCR assay. For the multiplex PCR, a mixture combining 60 forward primers for TCR Vbeta segments and 13 reverse primers for TCR Jbeta segments was used. A multiplex PCR assay on genomic DNA amplified the CDR3 region of rearranged TCR beta genes. The Illumina HiSeq System was used to sequence the amplified TCR beta libraries as 87-base-pair reads. The original methods were these. A later analysis counted around 72 million unique TCR beta chains across the 550 to 750 repertoires, and approximately 11 million of these chains were shared by at least two donors. To remove PCR and sequencing errors, raw reads were error-corrected and collapsed into unique sequences using a nearest-neighbor algorithm that merged closely related sequences. CDR3 sequences were aligned to IMGT reference sequences to assign V, D and J gene segments. For a sequence to be retained, at least a six-nucleotide match to both a V gene segment and a J gene segment was required. Rearrangements were classified as productive when the CDR3 lacked stop codons and remained in frame with V and J, and all other rearrangements were classified as non-productive. Following IMGT convention, CDR3 was defined as the stretch from the second conserved V-encoded cysteine up to the conserved J-encoded phenylalanine. The earlier analysis of roughly 590 of the donors excluded any sequence lacking an unambiguous match to a single V gene segment. An earlier analysis of 500 to 600 of the donors classified V segments as functional when productive rearrangements were above 56.7% and as segregating when the standard deviation between donors was above 5%. A statistical classification framework was developed to diagnose cytomegalovirus status using the catalog of TCR beta chain sequences. In a later analysis, TCR nucleotide sequences were compared against IMGT/GENE-DB human TR gene sequences so that V and J genes could be assigned. The TCRdist pipeline was used in a later analysis to assign CDR3 sequences and most-parsimonious VDJ recombination scenarios. In a later analysis, every TCR beta chain was defined by the combination of its CDR3 amino acid sequence and its V-gene family, and reads without a unique V-gene family were dropped. A later analysis removed 592 highly shared, low-generation-probability nucleotide sequences to deal with suspected cross-contamination and a sequencing artifact. A later analysis calculated a clonal expansion index for each public chain from normalized within-repertoire ranks of inferred template counts. A later analysis computed generation probabilities with a VDJ recombination model fitted to out-of-frame rearrangements, and checked the results against IGoR. A later analysis scored TCR-TCR, TCR-HLA and TCR-CMV co-occurrence with hypergeometric tests, applying a repertoire-size bias correction to TCR pairs. In a later analysis, false discovery rates were estimated by permuting HLA or CMV assignments 20 times. In a later analysis, co-occurring TCRs were grouped using DBSCAN, with TCRdist sequence similarity added in when clustering inside HLA-allele-positive subsets. Repertoires with fewer than 30,000 or more than 120,000 public chains were left out of co-occurrence clustering, as were five repertoires with anomalous nucleotide sharing. TCRdb retrieved this table from immuneACCESS and kept in-frame rearrangements only. Not all clones are present; in checked studies, unresolved V genes account for under half, and no reason is known for the remainder. The D gene and trimming were derived from the DNA, and the V and J assignments and clone size from that table. The sample has over 130,000 clones on record, approximately 67% of them singletons. 6.5% of the sample rests with the top ten.

The chain uses TRBV7-9 and TRBJ1-4, with TRBD1 matching 7 junction bases. Sequenced: PBMCs. The sequence came from a woman aged 55-70 years in good health and CMV-seronegative. The DNA sequence is TGTGCCAGCAGCGCCAGGGGGAAGAGGAGTGAAAAACTGTTTTTT. This encodes CASSARGKRSEKLFF.